This T cell receptor (beta chain) was found in a study of blood T cell repertoires in COVID-19. Study at large: Whether acute or convalescent, the COVID-19 samples came from the United States, Italy and Spain. The analysed material was cDNA or gDNA that came from T cells, B-cell-depleted T cells, or PBMCs.

In the authors' workflow: How many nucleated cells were present was estimated from reference gene primer amplification. The table came from immunoSEQ multiplex PCR; TCRdb's copy has only in-frame clones and leaves some out. The V and J calls and the clone size are those of that table, but D and trimming were determined from the DNA. The sample consists of a few hundred thousand clones, about 91% of them appearing once. Patients of the Seattle cohort, enrolled during active infection, were followed longitudinally. The germline V gene has CDR1 MGHRA and CDR2 YSYEKL. This CDR3 has 17 amino acids. With 3 bases clipped from V and 2 bases from J, the junction kept 11 bases outside the gene matches.

Material for sequencing was peripheral blood. This sequence was found in a person aged 18 to 35 with COVID-19, enrolled during active disease. V and J are TRBV4-1 and TRBJ2-7; TRBD1 matches 9 bases. Here the CDR3 DNA reads TGCGCCAGCAGCCAGGGGACAGGGTTTACAAGGACCTACGAGCAGTACTTC. The encoded protein is CASSQGTGFTRTYEQYF.